What follows are 20 T cell receptor beta chains derived from one specimen sequenced in a study of T cells in Graves' hyperthyroidism and ophthalmopathy. TCR beta CDR3 regions were amplified from RNA transcripts. RT-PCR in the first round (using the HTBI primer set) targeted the TCR CDR3. TCRdb itself ran the multiplex PCR reads through MiXCR, one entry per CDR3 protein. Seen here are around 200,000 distinct CDR3 sequences, around 20% observed once, and the top ten hold around 43%. Sequencing input: blood. These receptor sequences come from a man aged 40-49 years with Graves' hyperthyroidism.

V usage is TRBV6-1 and J usage is TRBJ2-5; TRBD2 matches 12 bases. The CDR3 totals 16 residues. V lost 6 bases, J lost 5 bases, and 10 bases stayed unmatched. Germline V gene sequence: CDR1 MNHNS, CDR2 SASEGT. Here the CDR3 reads CASSLTVGLAGETQYF. CDR3 sequence (DNA): TGTGCCAGCAGCCTCACCGTCGGACTAGCGGGGGAGACCCAGTACTTC.

This clonotype has just a few counts. The rearrangement links TRBV6-1 to TRBJ1-5; 10 bases line up with TRBD1. The CDR3 consists of 14 residues. J gave up 5 bases and V 10 bases, and 8 bases lay outside the gene matches. The germline gives CDR1 MNHNS, CDR2 SASEGT. CDR3 region: CATRRQGADQPQHF. DNA for the CDR3: TGTGCCACCCGTCGACAGGGGGCAGATCAGCCCCAGCATTTT.

The table lists this clonotype with many counts. The rearrangement links TRBV5-1 to TRBJ1-1; the D gene is possibly TRBD1 (5 bases). The CDR3 sequence is 15 residues long. CDR1 and CDR2 from the germline V gene are SGHRS and YFSETQ. Trimming pared 0 bases from V and 5 bases from J, leaving 14 bases between. CDR3 DNA sequence: TGCGCCAGCAGCTTGGCTACGGGGGTGGAGACTGAAGCTTTCTTT. As protein: CASSLATGVETEAFF.

The chain carries TRBV6-2 or TRBV6-3 and TRBJ2-3; no definite D call. With 0 bases removed from V and 5 bases from J, the gap between germline ends came to 9 bases. The CDR3 spans 14 residues. Germline-derived CDR1 and CDR2 are MNHEY and SVGEGT. The CDR3 is CASSYSTVGDTQYF. CDR3 DNA: TGTGCCAGCAGTTACTCGACCGTAGGAGATACGCAGTATTTT.

Many counts were recorded for this clonotype. V usage is TRBV20-1 and J usage is TRBJ2-7, with D perhaps TRBD1 (5 bases). Germline assignment: CDR1 DFQATT and CDR2 SNEGSKA (reference sequence). Trimming stripped 2 bases from V and 6 bases from J, with 17 bases between. The CDR3 is 14 residues long. CDR3 in amino acids: CSARQGTSLIEQYF. The CDR3 nucleotides read TGCAGTGCTAGACAGGGCACCTCTCTCATCGAGCAGTACTTC.

This clonotype was recorded at least ten times. CDR3 protein: CSASHRIAGSPLHF. Written as DNA, the CDR3 is TGCAGTGCTAGCCACAGGATCGCTGGTTCACCCCTCCACTTT. The chain has TRBV20-1 and TRBJ1-6; D may be TRBD1 (5 bases). Germline values: CDR1 DFQATT, CDR2 SNEGSKA (reference sequence). V gave up 3 bases and J gave up 9 bases, with 15 bases separating them. The CDR3 is 14 amino acids.

In the case of this clonotype: A read error may produce the germline difference seen at one junction end. The genes are TRBV11-1 and TRBJ1-1; no reliable D call. This CDR3 is 13 amino acids long. The germline V gene encodes CDR1 SGHAT and CDR2 FQDESV (reference sequence). CDR3 protein: CASSVTWNTETFF. CDR3 bases: TGTGCCAGCAGCGTTACATGGAACACTGAAACTTTCTTT.

The sample holds many counts of this clonotype. The rearrangement joins TRBV3-1 to TRBJ2-5; 12 bases map to TRBD2. Germline-derived CDR1 and CDR2 are LGHDT and YNNKEL (reference sequence). CDR3 length: 15 residues. The junction had 4 bases not matched to a gene; V was cut back by 4 bases and J by 4 bases. As DNA, the CDR3 is TGTGCCAGCAGCCCCGGACTAGCGGGGTTAGAGACCCAGTACTTC. Translation gives CASSPGLAGLETQYF.

The V call is TRBV9, the J call TRBJ2-7; a possible D gene is TRBD1 (6 bases). Germline CDR1 reads SGDLS; CDR2 reads YYNGEE. With 0 bases removed from V and 2 bases from J, the gap between germline ends came to 12 bases. The CDR3 runs 15 residues. CDR3 sequence reads: CASSVGNRAPYEQYF. The DNA for the CDR3 is TGTGCCAGCAGCGTAGGCAACAGGGCCCCCTACGAGCAGTACTTC.

This clonotype has ten or more counts. This chain connects TRBV7-8 to TRBJ2-3; D ambiguous. Trimming shortened V by 5 bases and J by 1 base, and 10 bases separated the two germline ends. Germline assignment: CDR1 SGHVS and CDR2 FQNEAQ. The CDR3 is 14 amino acids. Here the CDR3 DNA reads TGTGCCAGCAGCCCGTTTGAGGGCACAGATACGCAGTATTTT. Translated: CASSPFEGTDTQYF.

This clonotype was observed many times. The rearrangement uses TRBV15 and TRBJ1-2; 7 bases fit TRBD1. With V trimmed by 1 base and J by 2 bases, 7 bases remained unmatched. The CDR3 has 16 residues. The V gene's germline CDR1 is LNHNV and CDR2 YYDKDF (reference sequence). CDR3 region: CATSRVLVQGNYGYTF. CDR3 coding DNA: TGTGCCACCAGCAGAGTGTTAGTACAGGGGAACTATGGCTACACCTTC. The variable domain in full, completed from reference TRBV15 and TRBJ1-2, reads DAMVIQNPRYQVTQFGKPVTLSCSQTLNHNVMYWYQQKSSQAPKLLFHYYDKDFNNEADTPDNFQSRRPNTSFCFLDIRSPGLGDTAMYLCATSRVLVQGNYGYTFGSGTRLTVV.

This clonotype was detected ten times or more. The chain carries TRBV30 and TRBJ1-5; D is possibly TRBD1 (5 bases). The CDR3 is made up of 13 amino acids. The germline gives CDR1 GTSNPN, CDR2 SVGIG (reference sequence). V was trimmed by 4 bases and J by 2 bases, leaving 9 bases between them. The CDR3 protein is CAWTRDRNQPQHF. The CDR3 DNA reads as TGTGCCTGGACCAGGGACCGCAATCAGCCCCAGCATTTT. The whole variable domain, filled in from reference TRBV30 and TRBJ1-5, reads SQTIHQWPATLVQPVGSPLSLECTVEGTSNPNLYWYRQAAGRGLQLLFYSVGIGQISSEVPQNLSASRPQDRQFILSSKKLLLSDSGFYLCAWTRDRNQPQHFGDGTRLSIL.

This clonotype was seen many times. V usage is TRBV2 and J usage is TRBJ2-3; TRBD1 matches 10 bases. This CDR3 comprises 14 residues. The germline gives CDR1 SNHLY, CDR2 FYNNEI. After removal of 8 bases from V and 0 bases from J, the junction contained 2 bases not matched to a gene. CDR3 amino acids: CASRDRGSTDTQYF. As DNA, the CDR3 is TGTGCCAGCCGGGACAGGGGAAGCACAGATACGCAGTATTTT.

This clonotype has a count of ten or more. V is TRBV2 and J is TRBJ1-2, with TRBD1 matching over 7 bases. The CDR3 spans 13 residues. Trimming removed 9 bases from V and 4 bases from J; junction bases left unmatched: 8. The germline gives CDR1 SNHLY, CDR2 FYNNEI. The CDR3 nucleotides are TGTGCCAGAACCCTGGCAGGGGGCTATGGCTACACCTTC. Residues: CARTLAGGYGYTF. Filled out from reference TRBV2 and TRBJ1-2, the complete variable domain reads EPEVTQTPSHQVTQMGQEVILRCVPISNHLYFYWYRQILGQKVEFLVSFYNNEISEKSEIFDDQFSVERPDGSNFTLKIRSTKLEDSAMYFCARTLAGGYGYTFGSGTRLTVV.

V is TRBV25-1 and J is TRBJ1-1; D uncertain. V lost 5 bases and J 5 bases, leaving 15 bases between the germline ends. Germline CDR1 MGHDK, CDR2 SYGVNS. The CDR3 spans 14 residues. The CDR3 DNA sequence: TGTGCCAGCAGTACCGGCGGCCCTGGTACTGAAGCTTTCTTT. Protein sequence: CASSTGGPGTEAFF.

This clonotype has more than one count but fewer than ten. The V gene is TRBV28, the J gene TRBJ1-2, with D unclear. V lost 6 bases, J lost 2 bases, and 10 bases lay in between. The germline V gene encodes CDR1 MDHEN and CDR2 SYDVKM. This CDR3 spans 13 amino acids. In nucleotides, the CDR3 is TGTGCCAGCAGCTTCCAAGACAACTATGGCTACACCTTC. Its translation is CASSFQDNYGYTF.

This clonotype was counted many times. The chain is built from TRBV3-1 and TRBJ2-3, with 9 bases that match TRBD2. This CDR3 spans 15 amino acids. The germline CDR1 and CDR2 sequences are LGHDT and YNNKEL (reference sequence). The junction had 8 bases not matched to a gene; V was cut back by 4 bases and J by 6 bases. CDR3 coding DNA: TGTGCCAGCAGCCCCCGCGGGGGGGCATGGGATACGCAGTATTTT. Encoded protein: CASSPRGGAWDTQYF.

Ten or more counts support this clonotype. The J gene is TRBJ1-5, the V gene TRBV3-1, with D maybe TRBD1 (6 bases). The CDR3 extends over 16 amino acids. CDR1 LGHDT and CDR2 YNNKEL come from the germline V gene (reference sequence). Trimming stripped 1 base from V and 4 bases from J, with 14 bases between. The CDR3 reads CASSQGRQDTNQPQHF. In DNA, the CDR3 is TGTGCCAGCAGCCAAGGTCGACAGGACACAAATCAGCCCCAGCATTTT.

The table lists this clonotype with a few counts. The chain employs TRBV7-9 and TRBJ2-7; D is uncertain. Germline V gene data show CDR1 as SEHNR and CDR2 as FQNEAQ (reference sequence). The V and J ends lost 0 bases and 0 bases respectively, with 12 bases between them. The CDR3 loop spans 16 amino acids. The CDR3 DNA sequence: TGTGCCAGCAGCTTAGCGTTGGAGAAAAACTCCTACGAGCAGTACTTC. Amino acid sequence: CASSLALEKNSYEQYF.

This clonotype was observed a handful of times. The chain is built from TRBV7-2 and TRBJ1-6; 7 bases agree with TRBD1. The CDR3 runs to 17 residues. V gave up 5 bases and J gave up 7 bases; unmatched junction bases: 14. Germline V gives CDR1 SGHTA, CDR2 FQGNSA. Here the CDR3 DNA reads TGTGCCAGCAGCCTAACCATAAGACAGGGAGGAAATTCACCCCTCCACTTT. This encodes CASSLTIRQGGNSPLHF.